The rows below give T cell receptor beta chains drawn from one sample of a study of cytomegalovirus exposure and HLA in healthy donors. Libraries were prepared by immunoSEQ multiplex PCR; TCRdb keeps only in-frame clonotypes and omits some of them. Of more than 150,000 clones listed, about 90% were seen once; the top ten hold 0.2% to 0.3%. The sequenced material came from PBMCs. The receptors originated from a girl under three years old in good health and CMV-seronegative. The CDR3 runs from the conserved cysteine through the conserved F or W. A D gene is named only where the DNA matches it firmly. Some rows have no size entry. The others give once, few or many, or a class for an expanded clone.

DNA: TGTGCCAGCAGTGCGACCTACCAGGGGGCGACTAATGAAAAACTGTTTTTT; CDR3: CASSATYQGATNEKLFF; V: TRBV6-1; size: NA; J: TRBJ1-4; D: TRBD1; length: 17
DNA: TGTGCCTGGAGTGTACAGGGGCATGAGGACTTC; CDR3: CAWSVQGHEDF; V: TRBV30; size: NA; J: TRBJ2-7; D: TRBD1; length: 11
DNA: TGTGCCAGCTACAACAGGGGCTCTGGAAACACCATATATTTT; CDR3: CASYNRGSGNTIYF; V: TRBV9; size: NA; J: TRBJ1-3; D: TRBD1; length: 14
DNA: TGTGCCTGGGGTCGGGAAGGGGAAAAACTGTTTTTT; CDR3: CAWGREGEKLFF; V: TRBV30; size: NA; J: TRBJ1-4; D: NA; length: 12
DNA: TGTGCCAGCAGCTTAGCGGCCAGGTACAGACAGCCCCAGCATTTT; CDR3: CASSLAARYRQPQHF; V: TRBV11-3; size: NA; J: TRBJ1-5; D: NA; length: 15
DNA: TGTGCCAGCGTTACGACTAGCGGGGTAGGTGAGCAGTTCTTC; CDR3: CASVTTSGVGEQFF; V: TRBV2; size: NA; J: TRBJ2-1; D: TRBD2; length: 14
DNA: TGTGCCAGCAGCAACGGGACAGGGGTACACTTC; CDR3: CASSNGTGVHF; V: TRBV21-1; size: NA; J: TRBJ2-4; D: NA; length: 11
DNA: TGTGCCACCAGCACGTCCCCGGGGGACACTGAAGCTTTCTTT; CDR3: CATSTSPGDTEAFF; V: TRBV15; size: NA; J: TRBJ1-1; D: NA; length: 14
DNA: TGCGCCAGCAGCCAAGACGGAACAGCCACTTATTATGGCTACACCTTC; CDR3: CASSQDGTATYYGYTF; V: TRBV4-1; size: NA; J: TRBJ1-2; D: NA; length: 16
DNA: TGTGCCAGCAGCTCCGCTAGCGGGAGGTACACAGATACGCAGTATTTT; CDR3: CASSSASGRYTDTQYF; V: TRBV5-4; size: NA; J: TRBJ2-3; D: TRBD2; length: 16
DNA: TGTGCCAGCAGCAAGTCCGGGGAGACCCAGTACTTC; CDR3: CASSKSGETQYF; V: TRBV2; size: NA; J: TRBJ2-5; D: NA; length: 12
DNA: TGTGCCAGCAGTTACTCGACGGGAGTGATGGACTATGGCTACACCTTC; CDR3: CASSYSTGVMDYGYTF; V: TRBV6-5; size: NA; J: TRBJ1-2; D: NA; length: 16
DNA: TGCGCCAGCAGCCAAGACCCAGCGGGGGAGCGAGAAGAGACCCAGTACTTC; CDR3: CASSQDPAGEREETQYF; V: TRBV4-1; size: NA; J: TRBJ2-5; D: TRBD2; length: 17
DNA: TGTGCCAGCAGCCCCCGACGGGTAGCGGGGGGGATCTACGAGCAGTACTTC; CDR3: CASSPRRVAGGIYEQYF; V: TRBV7-8; size: NA; J: TRBJ2-7; D: TRBD2; length: 17
DNA: TGCGCCAGCAGCTTGGGGCAGCGGGAGTCGGACACCGGGGAGCTGTTTTTT; CDR3: CASSLGQRESDTGELFF; V: TRBV5-1; size: NA; J: TRBJ2-2; D: TRBD2; length: 17
DNA: TGTGCCAGCAGCTTATGGCGGGGGGACTACAATGAGCAGTTCTTC; CDR3: CASSLWRGDYNEQFF; V: TRBV5-6; size: once; J: TRBJ2-1; D: TRBD2; length: 15
DNA: TGCGCCAGCACCCGGGAAGGAGTGGACGCAGCTTTCTTT; CDR3: CASTREGVDAAFF; V: TRBV5-1; size: NA; J: TRBJ1-1; D: NA; length: 13
DNA: TGTGCCAGCAGTGAACGGGGTAGCTCCTATAATTCACCCCTCCACTTT; CDR3: CASSERGSSYNSPLHF; V: TRBV6-1; size: NA; J: TRBJ1-6; D: NA; length: 16
DNA: TGTGCCAGCAGCTACGACAGGCCGTATTCACCCCTCCACTTT; CDR3: CASSYDRPYSPLHF; V: TRBV7-9; size: NA; J: TRBJ1-6; D: NA; length: 14
DNA: TGTGCCAGCAGCCCAACAGCAGTGAACACTGAAGCTTTCTTT; CDR3: CASSPTAVNTEAFF; V: TRBV5-4; size: NA; J: TRBJ1-1; D: NA; length: 14
DNA: TGTGCCAGCAGCCAACCCGACAGGGACTATGGCTACACCTTC; CDR3: CASSQPDRDYGYTF; V: TRBV4-2; size: few; J: TRBJ1-2; D: TRBD1; length: 14
DNA: TGTGCCAGCAGCTCCGGGACTAGGTCAGATACGCAGTATTTT; CDR3: CASSSGTRSDTQYF; V: TRBV5-6; size: NA; J: TRBJ2-3; D: TRBD2; length: 14
DNA: TGTGCCAGCTCACCTTTCGGGGGGCTGGAGACCCAGTACTTC; CDR3: CASSPFGGLETQYF; V: TRBV18; size: NA; J: TRBJ2-5; D: NA; length: 14
DNA: TGCGCCAGCAGACAGGGGTTGACCTACAATGAGCAGTTCTTC; CDR3: CASRQGLTYNEQFF; V: TRBV4-1; size: NA; J: TRBJ2-1; D: TRBD1; length: 14
DNA: TGCGCCAGCAGTAATGGACTAGCGGGAGTTGAGCAGTTCTTC; CDR3: CASSNGLAGVEQFF; V: TRBV5-1; size: few; J: TRBJ2-1; D: TRBD2; length: 14
DNA: TGCGCCAGCAGCCGTCTCGGACAGGGTAACTATGGCTACACCTTC; CDR3: CASSRLGQGNYGYTF; V: TRBV5-1; size: NA; J: TRBJ1-2; D: TRBD1; length: 15
DNA: TGTGCCACGGGCGGTCAGCTAGGACAAAACACCATATATTTT; CDR3: CATGGQLGQNTIYF; V: TRBV15; size: NA; J: TRBJ1-3; D: NA; length: 14
DNA: TGTGCCAGCACCCAGGGGGGAACTAGCGGGGATACGCAGTATTTT; CDR3: CASTQGGTSGDTQYF; V: TRBV2; size: NA; J: TRBJ2-3; D: TRBD2; length: 15
DNA: TGTGCCAGCAGCTTAGCGAGACTAGTCCCTTACAATGAGCAGTTCTTC; CDR3: CASSLARLVPYNEQFF; V: TRBV7-9; size: once; J: TRBJ2-1; D: NA; length: 16
DNA: TGCGCCAGCAGCTTGAAATCGTCAGGGGCCTTATCCCCCATCTTTCACGTGAACACTGAAGCTTTCTTT; CDR3: CASSLKSSGALSPIFHVNTEAFF; V: TRBV5-1; size: once; J: TRBJ1-1; D: NA; length: 23
DNA: TGTGCCAGCAGCTGGGGTGGTCCTAGCGGGGATTCAGATACGCAGTATTTT; CDR3: CASSWGGPSGDSDTQYF; V: TRBV5-4; size: NA; J: TRBJ2-3; D: TRBD2; length: 17
DNA: TGTGCCAGCAGCATGAGACAGACAACTAATGAAAAACTGTTTTTT; CDR3: CASSMRQTTNEKLFF; V: TRBV5-8; size: NA; J: TRBJ1-4; D: NA; length: 15
DNA: TGCGCCAGCAGCCAAGAAGTAGCTGAGAACTACGAGCAGTACTTC; CDR3: CASSQEVAENYEQYF; V: TRBV4-1; size: once; J: TRBJ2-7; D: NA; length: 15
DNA: TGTGCCAGCAGTGAATTCATCGGGGGAACTGAAGCTTTCTTT; CDR3: CASSEFIGGTEAFF; V: TRBV6-1; size: NA; J: TRBJ1-1; D: NA; length: 14
DNA: TGTGCCAGCAATTCCTTAGGGGGAGACACTGAAGCTTTCTTT; CDR3: CASNSLGGDTEAFF; V: TRBV6-5; size: NA; J: TRBJ1-1; D: NA; length: 14
DNA: TGCGCCAGCAGCTTGGTTGGAGCCCGGGGGAACGAGCAGTACTTC; CDR3: CASSLVGARGNEQYF; V: TRBV5-1; size: NA; J: TRBJ2-7; D: NA; length: 15
DNA: TGTGCCAGCAGCTTATTGGATGGAGGCGATGAGCAGTTCTTC; CDR3: CASSLLDGGDEQFF; V: TRBV7-3; size: NA; J: TRBJ2-1; D: NA; length: 14
DNA: TGTGCCTGGACCCCGGGACAGGGCTATGGCTACACCTTC; CDR3: CAWTPGQGYGYTF; V: TRBV30; size: NA; J: TRBJ1-2; D: TRBD1; length: 13
DNA: TGTGCCTGGACCCGGGACAGGACTAATGAAAAACTGTTTTTT; CDR3: CAWTRDRTNEKLFF; V: TRBV30; size: NA; J: TRBJ1-4; D: TRBD1; length: 14
DNA: TGTGCCAGCAGCCCGGGGACTTATAATGAAAAACTGTTTTTT; CDR3: CASSPGTYNEKLFF; V: TRBV7-3; size: NA; J: TRBJ1-4; D: NA; length: 14
DNA: TGCGCCAGCAGTCAGGACAGCTCCGGGGAGCTGTTTTTT; CDR3: CASSQDSSGELFF; V: TRBV5-1; size: NA; J: TRBJ2-2; D: NA; length: 13
DNA: TGTGCCAGCAGTGACTCCGGCACAGATACGCAGTATTTT; CDR3: CASSDSGTDTQYF; V: TRBV2; size: NA; J: TRBJ2-3; D: NA; length: 13
DNA: TGTGCCAGTAGTGACCCCGCGGGAGCCCGGGGGGATACGCAGTATTTT; CDR3: CASSDPAGARGDTQYF; V: TRBV19; size: NA; J: TRBJ2-3; D: TRBD2; length: 16
DNA: TGTGCCTGGAGTGAACAACTAGCGGGAGCAGGCGAGCAGTACTTC; CDR3: CAWSEQLAGAGEQYF; V: TRBV30; size: NA; J: TRBJ2-7; D: TRBD2; length: 15